These 28 T cell receptor beta chains were all obtained from the same sample, sequenced in a study of blood T cell repertoires in COVID-19. Libraries were prepared by immunoSEQ multiplex PCR; TCRdb keeps only in-frame clonotypes and omits some of them. The sample includes about 69,000 clones, about 80% of them seen just once. Material: peripheral blood. Source of these receptors: a man between 50 and 59 years old with COVID-19, enrolled during active disease.

The chain uses TRBV6-4 and TRBJ1-1; TRBD1 matches at 8 bases. Germline assignment: CDR1 MRHNA and CDR2 SNTAGT. The junction had 11 bases not matched to a gene; V was cut back by 4 bases and J by 1 base. The CDR3 totals 17 residues. The CDR3 DNA sequence: TGTGCCAGCAGTGTCCTCCGGGACAGGCCCTCGAACACTGAAGCTTTCTTT. Encoded protein: CASSVLRDRPSNTEAFF.

This chain links TRBV6-1 with TRBJ1-2; a possible D gene is TRBD1 (6 bases). This CDR3 comprises 15 residues. Trimming removed 2 bases at V and 4 bases at J, with 14 bases between. Looked up from germline, CDR1 is MNHNS and CDR2 is SASEGT. CDR3 nucleotide sequence: TGTGCCAGCAGTGAACTAGTTGGACAGACCTATGGCTACACCTTC. As protein: CASSELVGQTYGYTF.

The chain has TRBV18 and TRBJ2-7, with a tentative D call TRBD2 (5 bases). Germline CDR1 is KGHSH and CDR2 is LQKENI. Trimming removed 2 bases at V and 3 bases at J, with 14 bases between. The CDR3 length is 15 residues. The CDR3: CASSPNYGRNYEQYF. The CDR3 DNA reads TGTGCCAGCTCACCAAATTATGGGAGAAACTACGAGCAGTACTTC. Based on the CDR3 plus reference TRBV18 and TRBJ2-7, the full variable domain is NAGVMQNPRHLVRRRGQEARLRCSPMKGHSHVYWYRQLPEEGLKFMVYLQKENIIDESGMPKERFSAEFPKEGPSILRIQQVVRGDSAAYFCASSPNYGRNYEQYFGPGTRLTVT.

This sequence joins TRBV4-2 and TRBJ2-5, with 9 bases identical to TRBD2. From germline, CDR1 is LGHNA and CDR2 YNFKEQ. The CDR3 contains 17 residues. Germline trimming cut 0 bases from V and 2 bases from J; bases unmatched to any gene: 7. CDR3: CASSQEWLAGSQETQYF. The CDR3 coding sequence is TGTGCCAGCAGCCAAGAATGGCTAGCGGGAAGTCAAGAGACCCAGTACTTC.

CDR3 protein: CATSGAGGLDTGELFF. The CDR3 region has the DNA TGTGCCACCAGTGGGGCTGGGGGACTAGACACCGGGGAGCTGTTTTTT. The chain joins TRBV24-1 to TRBJ2-2; TRBD2 agrees at 8 bases. In germline, CDR1 is KGHDR, CDR2 SFDVKD. Losses at the gene ends were 5 bases for V and 3 bases for J; bases not matched to a gene: 7. This CDR3 is built from 16 residues.

V is TRBV11-3 and J is TRBJ2-6, with 9 positions matching TRBD1. CDR1 is SGHNT and CDR2 is YENEEA in the germline V gene. The trim removed 1 base at V and 2 bases at J, leaving 3 bases unmatched. CDR3 length: 17 residues. In nucleotides, the CDR3 is TGTGCCAGCAGCTTAGGGACAGGGGTCGCTGGGGCCAACGTCCTGACTTTC. The encoded protein is CASSLGTGVAGANVLTF.

This clone has just one count. V usage is TRBV18 and J usage is TRBJ2-1; D is unclear. The CDR3 runs to 15 residues. Germline V gene data show CDR1 as KGHSH and CDR2 as LQKENI. Between the trimmed V and J ends, which lost 0 bases and 4 bases, there was a span of 10 bases. The CDR3 spells CASSPPETGYNEQFF. Here the CDR3 DNA reads TGTGCCAGCTCACCACCGGAAACGGGTTACAATGAGCAGTTCTTC.

The chain joins TRBV5-1 to TRBJ1-3, with 11 bases identical to TRBD1. Germline values: CDR1 SGHRS, CDR2 YFSETQ. Unmatched junction bases numbered 6, after V lost 4 bases and J lost 0 bases. The CDR3 is 17 amino acids. CDR3 loop: CASSPQDRGLSGNTIYF. The DNA of the CDR3 is TGCGCCAGCAGCCCACAGGACAGGGGGCTCTCTGGAAACACCATATATTTT. Based on the CDR3 plus reference TRBV5-1 and TRBJ1-3, the full variable domain is KAGVTQTPRYLIKTRGQQVTLSCSPISGHRSVSWYQQTPGQGLQFLFEYFSETQRNKGNFPGRFSGRQFSNSRSEMNVSTLELGDSALYLCASSPQDRGLSGNTIYFGEGSWLTVV.

DNA for the CDR3: TGTGCCAGTAGTATAGCTGGACAGGGGCCGGGCGGCTACACCTTC. Its protein product is CASSIAGQGPGGYTF. The rearrangement uses TRBV19 and TRBJ1-2, with TRBD1 matching 9 bases. Trimming took 1 base from V and 8 from J; bases not matched to a gene: 8. From germline, CDR1 is LNHDA and CDR2 SQIVND (reference sequence). The CDR3 has 15 amino acids.

The V and J genes are TRBV4-2 and TRBJ2-3, with TRBD2 matching 11 bases. The CDR3 has 21 amino acids. Germline CDR1 is LGHNA and CDR2 is YNFKEQ. Germline trimming cut 0 bases from V and 0 bases from J; bases unmatched to any gene: 14. CDR3 amino acids: CASSQERIAGGQITSTDTQYF. DNA for the CDR3: TGTGCCAGCAGCCAAGAAAGGATAGCGGGGGGGCAAATAACTAGCACAGATACGCAGTATTTT.

The CDR3 nucleotides are TGTGCCAGCAGCTTAACAGGGGCCACGAACACTGAAGCTTTCTTT. As protein: CASSLTGATNTEAFF. The gene calls are TRBV7-9 and TRBJ1-1; TRBD1 matches at 7 bases. Unmatched junction bases numbered 4, after V lost 2 bases and J lost 1 base. The CDR3 extends over 15 amino acids. The germline gives CDR1 SEHNR, CDR2 FQNEAQ (reference sequence).

This rearrangement joins TRBV6-4 to TRBJ1-1; D possibly corresponds to TRBD1 (6 bases). The germline gives CDR1 MRHNA, CDR2 SNTAGT. This CDR3 has 15 amino acids. V was clipped by 0 bases and J by 11 bases, with 19 bases between them. The DNA of the CDR3 is TGTGCCAGCAGTGACTCGGCGGACGGGACAAGCGGCGCTTTCTTT. It encodes CASSDSADGTSGAFF.

V is TRBV7-9 and J is TRBJ1-6; 10 bases agree with TRBD1. The V and J ends lost 5 bases and 8 bases, in that order; junction bases with no gene match: 6. The CDR3 is 15 amino acids. In germline, CDR1 is SEHNR, CDR2 FQNEAQ (reference sequence). CDR3 sequence (DNA): TGTGCCAGCAGCCCGGGACAGGGGTGGGATTCACCCCTCCACTTT. Protein: CASSPGQGWDSPLHF.

The rearrangement joins TRBV19 to TRBJ1-3, with D perhaps matching TRBD1 (6 bases). The CDR3 totals 13 residues. Germline CDR1 is LNHDA and CDR2 is SQIVND (reference sequence). V lost 10 bases to trimming and J lost 4 bases, with 14 bases between them. Here the CDR3 reads CATTTGSGNTIYF. For the CDR3, the DNA is TGTGCCACAACTACAGGGTCCGGAAACACCATATATTTT. Full variable domain (outside the CDR3, taken from reference TRBV19 and TRBJ1-3): DGGITQSPKYLFRKEGQNVTLSCEQNLNHDAMYWYRQDPGQGLRLIYYSQIVNDFQKGDIAEGYSVSREKKESFPLTVTSAQKNPTAFYLCATTTGSGNTIYFGEGSWLTVV.

This clone is a singleton in its sample. The J gene is TRBJ1-4, the V gene TRBV11-2, with TRBD1 matching 7 bases. V shed 3 bases, J shed 3 bases, and the junction held 4 bases outside the gene matches. Germline CDR1 and CDR2: SGHAT and FQNNGV. This CDR3 spans 15 amino acids. Here the CDR3 DNA reads TGTGCCAGCAGCTTGACCGGGACAGCTAATGAAAAACTGTTTTTT. Translated, it gives CASSLTGTANEKLFF.

This chain connects TRBV11-2 to TRBJ1-1; D is uncertain. The germline gives CDR1 SGHAT, CDR2 FQNNGV. Trimming took 5 bases from V and 2 from J, leaving 21 bases between them. The CDR3 has 17 residues. This chain's CDR3 is CASSPRRIGSPNTEAFF. The CDR3 nucleotides read TGTGCCAGCAGCCCCCGGCGGATCGGCTCCCCCAACACTGAAGCTTTCTTT.

V and J are TRBV5-1 and TRBJ2-2; D unresolved. The germline V gene has CDR1 SGHRS and CDR2 YFSETQ. The CDR3 covers 15 residues. Trimming removed 4 bases at V and 4 bases at J, with 14 bases between. The CDR3: CASSIKTDSTGELFF. The CDR3 region has the DNA TGCGCCAGCAGCATAAAAACAGATTCCACCGGGGAGCTGTTTTTT.

In its sample, this clone was seen many times. This chain connects TRBV10-3 to TRBJ1-3; 7 nucleotides line up with TRBD1. CDR3 length: 14 amino acids. CDR1 and CDR2 from the germline V gene are ENHRY and SYGVKD. The junction had 9 bases not matched to a gene; V was cut back by 11 bases and J by 2 bases. CDR3 coding DNA: TGTGCCTCACACGAAACAGGGGCTGGAAACACCATATATTTT. Its protein is CASHETGAGNTIYF.

This clone showed up just a few times. The V call is TRBV9, the J call TRBJ2-2, with 7 positions matching TRBD2. J lost 4 bases, V lost 3 bases, and 9 bases had no gene match. Germline V gene lookup returns CDR1 SGDLS and CDR2 YYNGEE. The CDR3 sequence is 16 residues long. CDR3 coding DNA: TGTGCCAGCAGCGCCCGACTAGCTGCGGGCACCGGGGAGCTGTTTTTT. Translation gives CASSARLAAGTGELFF.

The gene calls are TRBV5-4 and TRBJ1-4; TRBD1 matches 7 bases. The CDR3 covers 16 residues. J lost 0 bases, V lost 4 bases, and 6 bases had no gene match. CDR1 and CDR2 from the germline V gene are SGHNT and YYREEE (reference sequence). CDR3 region: CASSGGTDATNEKLFF. Written as DNA, the CDR3 is TGTGCCAGCAGCGGAGGGACAGACGCAACTAATGAAAAACTGTTTTTT.

J is TRBJ2-6 and V is TRBV29-1; 8 bases align to TRBD1. This CDR3 has 16 residues. Unmatched junction bases numbered 9, after V lost 7 bases and J lost 1 base. Germline values: CDR1 SQVTM, CDR2 ANQGSEA. The DNA for the CDR3 is TGCAGCGCCAGGACAGGGAACCCATCTGGGGCCAACGTCCTGACTTTC. This gives the protein CSARTGNPSGANVLTF.

V gene TRBV7-9 combines with J gene TRBJ1-3; D not resolved. V was cut by 1 base and J by 0 bases, with 10 bases left in between. This CDR3 is 16 amino acids long. Germline lookup yields CDR1 SEHNR and CDR2 FQNEAQ (reference sequence). The CDR3 sequence: CASSLGIEPSGNTIYF. The CDR3 nucleotides are TGTGCCAGCAGCTTAGGTATAGAACCCTCTGGAAACACCATATATTTT. The full variable domain, rest sourced from reference TRBV7-9 and TRBJ1-3, is DTGVSQNPRHKITKRGQNVTFRCDPISEHNRLYWYRQTLGQGPEFLTYFQNEAQLEKSRLLSDRFSAERPKGSFSTLEIQRTEQGDSAMYLCASSLGIEPSGNTIYFGEGSWLTVV.

The gene calls are TRBV23-1 and TRBJ2-4; 7 bases match TRBD1. TRBV23-1 has ORF status, its function being uncertain. V shed 7 bases and J 1 base; nucleotides not matched to a gene: 7. The CDR3 spans 15 residues. For the CDR3, the DNA is TGCGCCAGCACTGTTAAGACAGGGGCCAAAAACATTCAGTACTTC. Residues: CASTVKTGAKNIQYF.

The count of this clone is one. The J gene is TRBJ2-2, the V gene TRBV13; no clear D gene. The CDR3 has 15 amino acids. Trimming cost V 3 bases and J 4 bases, with 12 bases left between them. From germline, CDR1 is PRHDT and CDR2 FYEKMQ (reference sequence). The CDR3 here is CASSFLGVLTGELFF. DNA of the CDR3: TGTGCCAGCAGCTTTCTCGGAGTACTCACCGGGGAGCTGTTTTTT.

The V gene is TRBV7-2, the J gene TRBJ1-1; no definite D call. The ends were cut back, 3 bases at V and 10 bases at J, with 12 bases in the middle. The CDR3 is 12 residues long. The V gene's germline CDR1 is SGHTA and CDR2 FQGNSA. This CDR3 reads CASSFHGRGAFF. CDR3 bases: TGTGCCAGCAGCTTCCACGGCCGGGGAGCTTTCTTT.

V gene TRBV4-1 combines with J gene TRBJ1-5; D is unresolved. CDR1 MGHRA and CDR2 YSYEKL come from the germline V gene. Trimming took off 2 bases at V and 7 bases at J, with 9 bases between the two ends. The CDR3 length is 13 residues. CDR3 protein: CASSQLPRQPQHF. The CDR3 DNA follows: TGCGCCAGCAGCCAATTACCCCGGCAGCCCCAGCATTTT.

A few counts support this clone. V gene TRBV19 combines with J gene TRBJ1-2; D not certain. Trimming left V 0 bases short and J 0 bases short, with 8 bases between. CDR3 size: 15 residues. Germline CDR1 is LNHDA and CDR2 is SQIVND (reference sequence). The CDR3 here is CASSIDGNTNYGYTF. The CDR3 DNA sequence: TGTGCCAGTAGTATAGACGGGAATACTAACTATGGCTACACCTTC.

The J gene is TRBJ1-6, the V gene TRBV2; D possibly corresponds to TRBD1 (5 bases). Trimming took 10 bases from V and 7 from J, leaving 23 bases between them. Germline values: CDR1 SNHLY, CDR2 FYNNEI. The CDR3 totals 16 residues. CDR3 protein: CATRGGGSSRNSPLHF. In nucleotides, the CDR3 is TGTGCCACTCGCGGGGGGGGGTCCTCAAGAAATTCACCCCTCCACTTT.